This T cell receptor beta chain was recovered during a study of response to subunit inactivated influenza vaccine (dated by TCRdb to 2017 to 2018). With regard to the full study: Deep quantitative T cell receptor repertoire profiling was used in the study to track responses to a trivalent subunit inactivated influenza vaccine. What the authors observed across the whole study: It was suggested by the authors that each seasonal influenza vaccination may recruit only a limited number of new T cells.

Preparation of the library involved RT-PCR. These reads were obtained on an Illumina HiSeq 2500. TCRdb reprocessing: public reads trimmed at Q25 with fastp, clones called with MiXCR, in-frame beta chains kept. Each CDR3 protein gets just one entry, which takes the most common genes and DNA from the rows behind it. This sample gives 530,000 or so distinct CDR3 sequences in total; roughly 10% of them show up just once. 9.5% to 13% of the sample goes to the ten largest clones. For this clonotype: Its specific antigen is unknown. Base qualities are not recorded, but no much larger clone differs from it by a single base.

V and J are trimmed by 5 bases and 9 bases, and the gene matches miss 7 bases of the junction. Counted from cysteine to phenylalanine, this CDR3 has 13 amino acids. Here the CDR3 DNA is all that survives: 39 bases in frame from base 1. This TCR came from a man aged 50-60 years who received an inactivated influenza vaccine. Donor details come from another sample of the same person, matched by shared clones. Sequenced here: PBMCs from blood, sampled on the day of vaccination. The sequence is built from TRBV12-3 or TRBV12-4 and TRBJ1-1, and 9 junctional nucleotides match TRBD1. The sequenced DNA: TGTGCCAGCAGTCATGAGGGGACAGGGCAAGCTTTCTTT. It translates to CASSHEGTGQAFF.